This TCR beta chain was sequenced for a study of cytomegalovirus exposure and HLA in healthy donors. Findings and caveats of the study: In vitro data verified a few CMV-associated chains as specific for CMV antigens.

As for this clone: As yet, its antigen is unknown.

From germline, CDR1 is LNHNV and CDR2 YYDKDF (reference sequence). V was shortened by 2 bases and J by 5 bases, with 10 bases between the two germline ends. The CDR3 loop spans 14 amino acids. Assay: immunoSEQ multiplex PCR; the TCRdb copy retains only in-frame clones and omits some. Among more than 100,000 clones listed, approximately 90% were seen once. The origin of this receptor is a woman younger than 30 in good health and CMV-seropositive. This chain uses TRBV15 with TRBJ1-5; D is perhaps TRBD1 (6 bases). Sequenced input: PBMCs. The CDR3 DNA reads TGTGCCACCAGCAGAAGCAGGGGAGATCAGCCCCAGCATTTT. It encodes CATSRSRGDQPQHF. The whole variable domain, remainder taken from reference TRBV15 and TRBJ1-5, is DAMVIQNPRYQVTQFGKPVTLSCSQTLNHNVMYWYQQKSSQAPKLLFHYYDKDFNNEADTPDNFQSRRPNTSFCFLDIRSPGLGDTAMYLCATSRSRGDQPQHFGDGTRLSIL.